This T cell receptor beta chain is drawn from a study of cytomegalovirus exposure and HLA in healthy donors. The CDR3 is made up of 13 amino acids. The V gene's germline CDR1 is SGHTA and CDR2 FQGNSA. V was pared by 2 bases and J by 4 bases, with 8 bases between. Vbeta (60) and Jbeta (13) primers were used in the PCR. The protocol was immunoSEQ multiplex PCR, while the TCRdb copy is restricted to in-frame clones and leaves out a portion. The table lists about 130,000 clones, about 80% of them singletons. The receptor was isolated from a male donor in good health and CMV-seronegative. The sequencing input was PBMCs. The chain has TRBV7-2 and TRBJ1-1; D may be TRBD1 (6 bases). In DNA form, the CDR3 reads TGTGCCAGCAGCTTAAGGGGGATCACTGAAGCTTTCTTT. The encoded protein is CASSLRGITEAFF. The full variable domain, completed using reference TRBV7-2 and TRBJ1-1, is GAGVSQSPSNKVTEKGKDVELRCDPISGHTALYWYRQSLGQGLEFLIYFQGNSAPDKSGLPSDRFSAERTGGSVSTLTIQRTQQEDSAVYLCASSLRGITEAFFGQGTRLTVV.